Below, 20 T cell receptor beta chains from the same sample are listed, as sequenced in a study of beta chain features in type 1 diabetes. Every bit of the isolated RNA underwent reverse transcription, so sequencing read expressed TCRB transcripts. The protocol was immunoSEQ multiplex PCR, while the TCRdb copy is restricted to in-frame clones and leaves out a portion. The sample holds 250,000 to 400,000 clones, approximately 14% seen once. Sequencing was carried out using central memory CD4+ T cells from blood. Receptors originate from a man aged 25-45 years in good health.

This clone was counted only a few times. The chain employs TRBV18 and TRBJ2-5; D gene uncertain. Germline CDR1 KGHSH, CDR2 LQKENI. The CDR3 is 12 amino acids. V was clipped by 3 bases and J by 3 bases, with 5 bases between them. CDR3 amino acids: CASSPVEETQYF. CDR3 DNA: TGTGCCAGCTCACCTGTGGAAGAGACCCAGTACTTC.

The sample holds a few counts of this clone. The chain joins TRBV5-4 to TRBJ2-1, with 8 bases that match TRBD2. Germline lookup yields CDR1 SGHNT and CDR2 YYREEE (reference sequence). The trim removed 4 bases at V and 4 bases at J, leaving 10 bases unmatched. The CDR3 spans 16 residues. CDR3 in amino acids: CASSPGGTRVYNEQFF. The CDR3 DNA sequence: TGTGCCAGCAGCCCCGGGGGGACTAGGGTTTACAATGAGCAGTTCTTC.

This clone was counted between two and nine times. The gene calls are TRBV6-1 and TRBJ1-2; TRBD1 might be the D (6 bases). There are 14 residues in the CDR3. V was cut by 0 bases and J by 8 bases, with 13 bases left in between. Germline V gives CDR1 MNHNS, CDR2 SASEGT. CDR3 nucleotides: TGTGCCAGCAGTGAAGCTCAGGGGTTAGGAGGCTACACCTTC. Amino acid sequence: CASSEAQGLGGYTF.

This clone was seen a few times. V usage is TRBV5-4 and J usage is TRBJ1-2, with a weak D call TRBD1 (5 bases). CDR1 and CDR2 from the germline V gene are SGHNT and YYREEE (reference sequence). There are 18 residues in the CDR3. Between the trimmed V and J ends, which lost 0 bases and 5 bases, there was a span of 23 bases. CDR3 sequence: CASSLGGQRPFSGYGYTF. The CDR3 DNA reads TGTGCCAGCAGCTTGGGAGGACAACGCCCATTCTCGGGGTATGGCTACACCTTC.

Comment on this clone: The same CDR3 is also encoded by other DNA sequences in this sample. The genes are TRBV5-1 and TRBJ2-2; 9 bases line up with TRBD1. J lost 5 bases, V lost 2 bases, and 1 base had no gene match. Germline V gives CDR1 SGHRS, CDR2 YFSETQ. CDR3 length equals 14 residues. The DNA of the CDR3 is TGCGCCAGCAGCTTAGGACAGGGGACCGGGGAGCTGTTTTTT. Translated: CASSLGQGTGELFF.

This clone was seen a handful of times. The chain employs TRBV28 and TRBJ2-4; TRBD1 matches at 7 bases. Germline V gene data show CDR1 as MDHEN and CDR2 as SYDVKM. The length of the CDR3 is 13 residues. Unmatched junction bases numbered 4, after V lost 6 bases and J lost 5 bases. In nucleotides, the CDR3 is TGTGCCAGCAGCACAGGGGTAGAAAACATTCAGTACTTC. This codes for CASSTGVENIQYF.

There are a few counts of this clone. The rearrangement links TRBV7-2 to TRBJ1-3; TRBD1 is a possible D gene (6 bases). Trimming cost V 5 bases and J 0 bases, with 14 bases left between them. From germline, CDR1 is SGHTA and CDR2 FQGNSA. The CDR3 is 16 residues long. The CDR3 reads CASSAYRVASGNTIYF. DNA of the CDR3: TGTGCCAGCAGCGCCTACAGGGTAGCCTCTGGAAACACCATATATTTT.

The CDR3 spells CASSEATGAGTGELFF. The DNA for the CDR3 is TGTGCCAGCAGCGAAGCTACAGGGGCGGGCACCGGGGAGCTGTTTTTT. The V gene is TRBV9, the J gene TRBJ2-2; the match to TRBD1 covers 7 bases. The trim removed 3 bases at V and 4 bases at J, leaving 9 bases unmatched. Germline lookup yields CDR1 SGDLS and CDR2 YYNGEE. This CDR3 is built from 16 residues.

V and J are TRBV7-7 and TRBJ2-7, with 7 bases matching TRBD2. Germline CDR1 reads SSHAT; CDR2 reads FNYEAQ (reference sequence). CDR3 size: 15 residues. The chain's CDR3 is CASSLVGGSGHEQYV. The CDR3 coding sequence is TGTGCTAGCAGCTTAGTGGGCGGGAGCGGCCACGAGCAGTACGTC.

A few counts support this clone. The chain recombines TRBV10-3 with TRBJ1-5; D unclear. There are 13 residues in the CDR3. The germline V gene encodes CDR1 ENHRY and CDR2 SYGVKD. Trimming removed 4 bases from V and 4 bases from J, with 8 bases in between. The DNA for the CDR3 is TGTGCCATCAGTGTGGGAGATAATCAGCCCCAGCATTTT. It translates to CAISVGDNQPQHF.

The V and J genes are TRBV9 and TRBJ2-7; tentative D call: TRBD1 (6 bases). The CDR3 contains 14 residues. Germline CDR1 is SGDLS and CDR2 is YYNGEE. Trimming removed 4 bases from V and 2 bases from J, with 13 bases in between. CDR3 coding DNA: TGTGCCAGCAGCCCACAAGGACAGACCTACGAGCAGTACTTC. This gives the protein CASSPQGQTYEQYF.

This clone showed up just a few times. This sequence joins TRBV7-8 and TRBJ1-1; weak D call: TRBD1 (5 bases). The CDR3 loop spans 14 amino acids. The germline CDR1 and CDR2 sequences are SGHVS and FQNEAQ. V shed 6 bases and J shed 4 bases, with 15 bases lying between them. CDR3 sequence: CASRPLPGGTEAFF. The CDR3 bases are TGTGCCAGCAGACCTCTACCCGGGGGCACTGAAGCTTTCTTT.

This clone has just a few counts. The gene calls are TRBV6-6 and TRBJ2-1; possibly TRBD2 for D (5 bases). The germline CDR1 and CDR2 sequences are MNHNY and SVGAGI (reference sequence). The V end was cut by 0 bases, the J end by 12 bases, with 15 bases between. This CDR3 is 14 amino acids long. The CDR3 DNA sequence: TGTGCCAGCAGTTACTCGAAGTGGGAGTTTAGGCAGTTCTTC. Protein sequence: CASSYSKWEFRQFF.

This clone occurred a few times. This chain links TRBV30 with TRBJ2-3; a weak D match, TRBD2 (5 bases). Germline V lookup: CDR1 GTSNPN, CDR2 SVGIG (reference sequence). The CDR3 length is 13 residues. With 4 bases removed from V and 5 bases from J, the gap between germline ends came to 13 bases. CDR3 sequence reads: CAWTLPGKDTQYF. As DNA, the CDR3 is TGTGCCTGGACCCTTCCGGGGAAAGATACGCAGTATTTT.

The chain uses TRBV7-8 and TRBJ2-7; no definite D call. This CDR3 is 12 amino acids long. With 5 bases removed from V and 1 base from J, the gap between germline ends came to 6 bases. Germline values: CDR1 SGHVS, CDR2 FQNEAQ. The CDR3 protein is CASSLGSYEQYF. In DNA form, the CDR3 reads TGTGCCAGCAGCCTGGGGTCCTACGAGCAGTACTTC.

This clone was detected a few times. The chain recombines TRBV4-2 with TRBJ2-1; D is uncertain. The germline gives CDR1 LGHNA, CDR2 YNFKEQ. This CDR3 has 15 amino acids. With 0 bases removed from V and 9 bases from J, the gap between germline ends came to 15 bases. DNA for the CDR3: TGTGCCAGCAGCCAAGATACGGGCAGTCGAGGTGAGCAGTTCTTC. This sequence encodes CASSQDTGSRGEQFF.

This clone has more than one count but fewer than ten. CDR3 loop: CSVLPGWKETQYF. DNA for the CDR3: TGCAGCGTTTTACCAGGGTGGAAAGAGACCCAGTACTTC. This sequence joins TRBV29-1 and TRBJ2-5, with D possibly being TRBD1 (5 bases). With 5 bases removed from V and 3 bases from J, the gap between germline ends came to 13 bases. The CDR3 sequence is 13 residues long. The germline CDR1 and CDR2 sequences are SQVTM and ANQGSEA.

The chain recombines TRBV7-8 with TRBJ1-1; D uncertain. The V end lost 2 bases, the J end lost 6 bases, and 7 bases lay between the germline ends. Germline-derived CDR1 and CDR2 are SGHVS and FQNEAQ. The CDR3 contains 12 residues. CDR3 DNA: TGTGCCAGCAGCTTAAGGGTGGCTGAAGCTTTCTTT. Protein: CASSLRVAEAFF.

This chain connects TRBV5-4 to TRBJ2-7, with D possibly TRBD2 on 6 matching bases. The CDR3 covers 13 residues. The V end was cut by 3 bases, the J end by 5 bases, with 12 bases between. Germline lookup yields CDR1 SGHNT and CDR2 YYREEE (reference sequence). The CDR3 region has the DNA TGTGCCAGCAGCTGGAGGGGTGCGGACGAGCAGTACTTC. As protein: CASSWRGADEQYF.

This clone appeared a few times. The rearrangement links TRBV5-1 to TRBJ2-4; D possibly corresponds to TRBD1 (5 bases). In germline, CDR1 is SGHRS, CDR2 YFSETQ. The CDR3 runs 14 residues. Trimming cost V 0 bases and J 2 bases, with 6 bases left between them. The CDR3, as DNA: TGCGCCAGCAGCTTGGAGGGGACCAAAAACATTCAGTACTTC. This codes for CASSLEGTKNIQYF.